Below are 21 T cell receptor beta chains sequenced from a single sample in a study of T cell responses to AZD1222 COVID-19 vaccine. The assay was immunoSEQ multiplex PCR, and TCRdb's table has in-frame clones only and misses some. The sample shows roughly 150,000 clones, roughly 91% of them seen only once. Specimen: peripheral blood, collected 28 days after the second AZD1222 dose. These receptors originate from an adult who received the AZD1222 COVID-19 vaccine.

This clone appeared once. The rearrangement joins TRBV3-1 (or the pseudogene TRBV3-2) to TRBJ2-7, with a possible D match to TRBD2 (5 bases). The CDR3 consists of 11 residues. With 1 base removed from V and 7 bases from J, the gap between germline ends came to 5 bases. From germline, CDR1 is LGHDT and CDR2 YNNKEL (reference sequence). CDR3: CASSQAGEQYF. The CDR3 coding sequence is TGTGCCAGCAGCCAAGCGGGAGAGCAGTACTTC.

The chain's CDR3 is CASSQRLLAGGSGELFF. The CDR3 DNA reads as TGTGCCAGCAGCCAAAGGCTTCTAGCGGGAGGAAGCGGGGAGCTGTTTTTT. The V gene is TRBV4-2, the J gene TRBJ2-2; 11 nucleotides line up with TRBD2. This CDR3 has 17 residues. The V and J ends lost 2 bases and 7 bases, in that order; junction bases with no gene match: 9. CDR1 and CDR2 (germline): LGHNA, YNFKEQ.

This chain joins TRBV5-1 and TRBJ1-5; TRBD1 matches at 7 bases. The germline V gene has CDR1 SGHRS and CDR2 YFSETQ. J lost 2 bases, V lost 4 bases, and 6 bases had no gene match. The CDR3 runs 15 residues. CDR3 amino acids: CASSPGQVGNQPQHF. The CDR3 nucleotides read TGCGCCAGCAGCCCCGGACAGGTTGGCAATCAGCCCCAGCATTTT.

CDR3 sequence: CASSSAGGRPQETQYF. The CDR3 DNA sequence: TGTGCCAGCAGCTCAGCGGGGGGGCGTCCACAAGAGACCCAGTACTTC. The chain employs TRBV5-4 and TRBJ2-5; 10 nucleotides match TRBD2. The CDR3 spans 16 residues. Germline trimming cut 3 bases from V and 2 bases from J; bases unmatched to any gene: 7. CDR1 SGHNT and CDR2 YYREEE come from the germline V gene (reference sequence).

The chain links TRBV11-2 to TRBJ1-2; TRBD1 might be the D (6 bases). The germline gives CDR1 SGHAT, CDR2 FQNNGV. The V end was cut by 6 bases, the J end by 3 bases, with 14 bases between. The CDR3 is made up of 14 amino acids. CDR3 coding DNA: TGTGCCAGCAGGCGGGGGGGCAGCGACTATGGCTACACCTTC. It specifies CASRRGGSDYGYTF.

This clone appeared once. The chain joins TRBV2 to TRBJ2-1; D is perhaps TRBD2 (5 bases). CDR1 SNHLY and CDR2 FYNNEI come from the germline V gene. The CDR3 has 14 residues. V was trimmed by 7 bases and J by 4 bases, leaving 14 bases between them. CDR3 in amino acids: CASKGRVSYNEQFF. CDR3 nucleotides: TGTGCCAGCAAAGGGCGGGTTTCATACAATGAGCAGTTCTTC.

This chain connects TRBV24-1 to TRBJ1-2; D is uncertain. CDR1 is KGHDR and CDR2 is SFDVKD in the germline V gene. Trimming cost V 0 bases and J 0 bases, with 10 bases left between them. The CDR3 has 16 amino acids. The CDR3 sequence: CATSDLDPPANYGYTF. The CDR3 DNA sequence: TGTGCCACCAGTGATTTGGATCCCCCAGCTAACTATGGCTACACCTTC.

This chain connects TRBV11-2 to TRBJ1-3; possible D gene TRBD1, 5 bases. V lost 8 bases, J lost 4 bases, and 6 bases lay in between. The CDR3 is 11 amino acids. Germline CDR1 reads SGHAT; CDR2 reads FQNNGV. CDR3 in DNA: TGTGCCAGCTGGGGGGGAAACACCATATATTTT. Protein: CASWGGNTIYF.

The chain couples TRBV7-2 to TRBJ2-5, with no clear D. Looked up from germline, CDR1 is SGHTA and CDR2 is FQGNSA. V lost 3 bases to trimming and J lost 5 bases, with 10 bases between them. The CDR3 has 13 residues. The CDR3 region has the DNA TGTGCCAGCAGCTTTGGTCAACCGGAGACCCAGTACTTC. Protein sequence: CASSFGQPETQYF. The complete variable domain, with remaining parts taken from reference TRBV7-2 and TRBJ2-5, reads GAGVSQSPSNKVTEKGKDVELRCDPISGHTALYWYRQSLGQGLEFLIYFQGNSAPDKSGLPSDRFSAERTGGSVSTLTIQRTQQEDSAVYLCASSFGQPETQYFGPGTRLLVL.

The chain carries TRBV15 and TRBJ1-5; D is perhaps TRBD1 (6 bases). This CDR3 contains 17 residues. Per the germline V gene, CDR1 is LNHNV and CDR2 is YYDKDF (reference sequence). V gave up 0 bases and J gave up 6 bases, with 18 bases separating them. DNA of the CDR3: TGTGCCACCAGCAGAGACATAGCCACAGGGAATAGTCAGCCCCAGCATTTT. Its translation is CATSRDIATGNSQPQHF. Complete variable domain (other parts from reference TRBV15 and TRBJ1-5): DAMVIQNPRYQVTQFGKPVTLSCSQTLNHNVMYWYQQKSSQAPKLLFHYYDKDFNNEADTPDNFQSRRPNTSFCFLDIRSPGLGDTAMYLCATSRDIATGNSQPQHFGDGTRLSIL.

CDR3 amino acids: CASSGDRGYSSNSPLHF. The CDR3 DNA sequence: TGTGCCAGCAGCGGCGACAGGGGATACTCTTCCAACTCACCCCTCCACTTT. The V gene is TRBV9, the J gene TRBJ1-6; the match to TRBD1 covers 8 bases. V lost 3 bases, J lost 10 bases, and 15 bases stayed unmatched. Germline CDR1 is SGDLS and CDR2 is YYNGEE. The CDR3 loop spans 17 amino acids.

The chain has TRBV7-2 and TRBJ2-7; tentative D call: TRBD1 (6 bases). The CDR3 is 16 residues long. Between the trimmed V and J ends, which lost 3 bases and 0 bases, there was a span of 15 bases. Germline V gene data show CDR1 as SGHTA and CDR2 as FQGNSA. CDR3 loop: CASSFGGGRVSYEQYF. CDR3 DNA sequence: TGTGCCAGCAGCTTTGGGGGCGGCAGGGTCTCCTACGAGCAGTACTTC.

The chain recombines TRBV18 with TRBJ2-1, with 7 bases aligning to TRBD1. V trimming: 3 bases; J trimming: 4 bases; junction bases outside the gene matches: 0. In germline, CDR1 is KGHSH, CDR2 LQKENI. CDR3 length equals 13 residues. CDR3 bases: TGTGCCAGCTCACCGACAGGGTACAATGAGCAGTTCTTC. This codes for CASSPTGYNEQFF.

V is TRBV5-1 and J is TRBJ1-1; tentatively, D is TRBD1 (6 bases). V dropped 4 bases and J dropped 0 bases, with 13 bases sitting between them. Germline CDR1 reads SGHRS; CDR2 reads YFSETQ. The CDR3 has 15 residues. The CDR3 protein is CASSANGGMNTEAFF. The CDR3 coding sequence is TGCGCCAGCAGCGCGAACGGGGGCATGAACACTGAAGCTTTCTTT.

V and J are TRBV19 and TRBJ2-1; 8 nucleotides match TRBD2. The CDR3 runs to 13 residues. CDR1 and CDR2 from the germline V gene are LNHDA and SQIVND (reference sequence). With V trimmed by 0 bases and J by 12 bases, 4 bases remained unmatched. CDR3 in DNA: TGTGCCAGTAGTATAGACTACCGGGGGGGGCAGTTCTTC. The encoded protein is CASSIDYRGGQFF.

This chain connects TRBV15 to TRBJ1-6, with D perhaps matching TRBD1 (6 bases). V lost 1 base, J lost 10 bases, and 14 bases lay in between. This CDR3 has 15 residues. Germline V gene data show CDR1 as LNHNV and CDR2 as YYDKDF (reference sequence). The chain's CDR3 is CATSRGGRGQSPLHF. CDR3 sequence (DNA): TGTGCCACCAGCAGAGGCGGCAGGGGCCAATCACCCCTCCACTTT.

The genes are TRBV9 and TRBJ1-2; no clear D. This CDR3 has 14 amino acids. CDR1 is SGDLS and CDR2 is YYNGEE in the germline V gene. V dropped 3 bases and J dropped 2 bases, with 11 bases sitting between them. The chain's CDR3 is CASSAFRGNYGYTF. The DNA for the CDR3 is TGTGCCAGCAGCGCGTTCCGAGGGAACTATGGCTACACCTTC.

The chain carries TRBV7-9 and TRBJ1-1, with D uncertain. V was clipped by 1 base and J by 4 bases, with 7 bases between them. This CDR3 has 13 amino acids. CDR1 and CDR2 (germline): SEHNR, FQNEAQ (reference sequence). CDR3 bases: TGTGCCAGCAGCTTAGAAGGGCGCACTGAAGCTTTCTTT. This encodes CASSLEGRTEAFF.

The rearrangement uses TRBV19 and TRBJ2-1, with D uncertain. The V gene's germline CDR1 is LNHDA and CDR2 SQIVND (reference sequence). Trimming took off 5 bases at V and 9 bases at J, with 11 bases between the two ends. The CDR3 length is 12 residues. The CDR3 DNA follows: TGTGCCAGTAGTGTGCCATCGATTGAGCAGTTCTTC. Amino acids: CASSVPSIEQFF.

V gene TRBV5-4 combines with J gene TRBJ2-2; D may be TRBD1 (6 bases). The CDR3 loop spans 16 amino acids. Germline-derived CDR1 and CDR2 are SGHNT and YYREEE (reference sequence). Deletions cut 0 bases from V and 1 base from J, with 10 bases between. Written as DNA, the CDR3 is TGTGCCAGCAGCTTGGCCGGACAGATGAACACCGGGGAGCTGTTTTTT. Amino acids: CASSLAGQMNTGELFF.

The chain is built from TRBV3-1 (or the pseudogene TRBV3-2) and TRBJ2-7; TRBD2 matches 12 bases. The V and J ends lost 1 base and 6 bases, in that order; junction bases with no gene match: 10. Germline assignment: CDR1 LGHDT and CDR2 YNNKEL (reference sequence). CDR3 length: 17 residues. In nucleotides, the CDR3 is TGTGCCAGCAGCCAAGGACTAGCGGGGGCTTTAGCTGGCGAGCAGTACTTC. This encodes CASSQGLAGALAGEQYF.